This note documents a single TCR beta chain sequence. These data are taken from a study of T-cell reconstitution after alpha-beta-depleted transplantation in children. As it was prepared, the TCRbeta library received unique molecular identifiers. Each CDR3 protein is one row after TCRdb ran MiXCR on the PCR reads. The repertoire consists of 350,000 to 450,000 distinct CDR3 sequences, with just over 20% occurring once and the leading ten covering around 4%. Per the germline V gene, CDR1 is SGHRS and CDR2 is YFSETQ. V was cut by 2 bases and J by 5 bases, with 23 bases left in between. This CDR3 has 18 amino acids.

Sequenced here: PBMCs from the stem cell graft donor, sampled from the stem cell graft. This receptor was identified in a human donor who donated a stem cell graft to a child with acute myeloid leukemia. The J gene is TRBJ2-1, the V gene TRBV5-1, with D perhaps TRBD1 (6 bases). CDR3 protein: CASSFRGGILQSHNEQFF. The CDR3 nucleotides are TGCGCCAGCAGCTTCAGAGGGGGTATTCTCCAATCCCACAATGAGCAGTTCTTC. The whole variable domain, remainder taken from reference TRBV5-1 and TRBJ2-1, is KAGVTQTPRYLIKTRGQQVTLSCSPISGHRSVSWYQQTPGQGLQFLFEYFSETQRNKGNFPGRFSGRQFSNSRSEMNVSTLELGDSALYLCASSFRGGILQSHNEQFFGPGTRLTVL.